Presented here are 10 T cell receptor beta chains from one specimen sequenced in a study of cytomegalovirus exposure and HLA in healthy donors. The PCR was carried out with 60 Vbeta primers and 13 Jbeta primers. The repertoire was sequenced with immunoSEQ multiplex PCR; TCRdb's copy has only in-frame clones and lacks some. The repertoire holds some 120,000 clones, with roughly four fifths as singletons. The sequenced sample consisted of PBMCs. All receptors derive from a male donor in good health and CMV-seropositive.

The rearrangement links TRBV11-2 to TRBJ2-3, with 7 bases fitting TRBD1. The CDR3 extends over 15 amino acids. With 8 bases clipped from V and 4 bases from J, the junction kept 12 bases outside the gene matches. Germline loops: CDR1 SGHAT, CDR2 FQNNGV. CDR3 sequence reads: CASLKTRTGPDTQYF. The DNA for the CDR3 is TGTGCCAGCCTCAAGACGCGGACAGGCCCAGATACGCAGTATTTT.

V usage is TRBV7-3 and J usage is TRBJ2-2; a weak D match, TRBD2 (6 bases). The ends were cut back, 5 bases at V and 6 bases at J, with 10 bases in the middle. The germline V gene has CDR1 SGHTA and CDR2 FQGTGA. There are 13 residues in the CDR3. The CDR3 loop reads CASSARRAGELFF. In DNA, the CDR3 is TGTGCCAGCAGCGCCCGGAGGGCCGGGGAGCTGTTTTTT.

V is TRBV20-1 and J is TRBJ2-1; TRBD2 might be the D (5 bases). Looked up from germline, CDR1 is DFQATT and CDR2 is SNEGSKA (reference sequence). This CDR3 is 11 amino acids long. The V and J ends lost 5 bases and 11 bases respectively, with 13 bases between them. CDR3 sequence: CSAGPASQQFF. DNA of the CDR3: TGCAGTGCTGGCCCGGCTAGCCAGCAGTTCTTC.

The genes are TRBV11-2 and TRBJ2-1; the D gene is possibly TRBD1 (6 bases). Per the germline V gene, CDR1 is SGHAT and CDR2 is FQNNGV. Trimming stripped 5 bases from V and 3 bases from J, with 14 bases between. The CDR3 has 15 amino acids. CDR3 nucleotides: TGTGCCAGCAGCCGGGTAGGGGGTAACTACAATGAGCAGTTCTTC. Translated: CASSRVGGNYNEQFF.

J is TRBJ2-7 and V is TRBV27; 8 bases match TRBD1. Per germline, CDR1 MNHEY and CDR2 SMNVEV (reference sequence). The V and J ends lost 6 bases and 1 base, in that order; junction bases with no gene match: 8. The CDR3 is made up of 15 amino acids. CDR3 bases: TGTGCCAGCAGCCAGGGGACAGGTTTATCCTACGAGCAGTACTTC. Encoded protein: CASSQGTGLSYEQYF.

The gene calls are TRBV28 and TRBJ2-4; 7 bases align to TRBD2. The CDR3 contains 15 residues. Germline lookup yields CDR1 MDHEN and CDR2 SYDVKM. J gave up 3 bases and V 2 bases, and 4 bases lay outside the gene matches. CDR3 nucleotides: TGTGCCAGCAGTTTACCAGCGGGATACAAAAACATTCAGTACTTC. This translates into CASSLPAGYKNIQYF.

The genes are TRBV27 and TRBJ2-1; D may be TRBD2 (5 bases). Per germline, CDR1 MNHEY and CDR2 SMNVEV (reference sequence). Trimming removed 6 bases from V and 4 bases from J, with 25 bases in between. The CDR3 spans 18 residues. The CDR3: CASSLIGSVGESYNEQFF. The CDR3 nucleotides are TGTGCCAGCAGCCTCATAGGTAGTGTCGGGGAGTCATACAATGAGCAGTTCTTC.

This sequence joins TRBV11-1 and TRBJ2-7, with 12 bases matching TRBD2. Germline loops: CDR1 SGHAT, CDR2 FQDESV (reference sequence). The CDR3 is made up of 17 amino acids. After removal of 4 bases from V and 1 base from J, the junction contained 8 bases not matched to a gene. CDR3 amino acids: CASSSLRLAGVSYEQYF. The CDR3, as DNA: TGTGCCAGCAGCTCCCTCCGACTAGCGGGAGTATCCTACGAGCAGTACTTC.

In the case of this clone: The junction shows a germline mismatch at one end, possibly a read error. For the CDR3, the DNA is TGTGCCAGCAGTGCCATTACAGGGAGCGTTAGCTCTGGGGCCAACGGCCTGACTTTC. Amino acids: CASSAITGSVSSGANGLTF. This chain connects TRBV7-6 to TRBJ2-6, with D perhaps TRBD1 (6 bases). From germline, CDR1 is SGHVS and CDR2 FNYEAQ. This CDR3 has 19 residues. Supplemented by reference TRBV7-6 and TRBJ2-6, the full variable domain reads GAGVSQSPRYKVTKRGQDVALRCDPISGHVSLYWYRQALGQGPEFLTYFNYEAQQDKSGLPNDRFSAERPEGSISTLTIQRTEQRDSAMYRCASSAITGSVSSGANGLTFGAGSRLTVL.

This clone was detected a few times. J is TRBJ2-3 and V is TRBV30, with D perhaps TRBD2 (6 bases). Trimming pared 4 bases from V and 0 bases from J, leaving 8 bases between. Germline CDR1 reads GTSNPN; CDR2 reads SVGIG (reference sequence). The CDR3 length is 13 residues. The CDR3 loop reads CAWTGLSTDTQYF. The CDR3 DNA reads as TGTGCCTGGACAGGACTAAGCACAGATACGCAGTATTTT. Supplemented by reference TRBV30 and TRBJ2-3, the full variable domain reads SQTIHQWPATLVQPVGSPLSLECTVEGTSNPNLYWYRQAAGRGLQLLFYSVGIGQISSEVPQNLSASRPQDRQFILSSKKLLLSDSGFYLCAWTGLSTDTQYFGPGTRLTVL.